This T cell receptor (beta chain) derives from a study of blood T cell repertoires in COVID-19. Study-level information: COVID-19 samples collected from the United States, Italy and Spain covered acute and convalescent phases. T cells, B-cell-depleted T cells, or PBMCs provided the cDNA or gDNA that served as material.

Seattle cases were enrolled at active infection and followed longitudinally. Original processing methods: Reference gene primer amplification gave estimated nucleated cell counts. Libraries were prepared by immunoSEQ multiplex PCR; TCRdb keeps only in-frame clonotypes and omits some of them. V and J calls and clone size follow that table, whereas D and trimming were derived from the DNA. The sample lists 200,000 to 250,000 clones, about 88% seen once, with roughly 10% in the top ten. The germline V gene has CDR1 SGHTA and CDR2 FQGNSA. The CDR3 has 12 amino acids. V shed 3 bases and J 9 bases; nucleotides not matched to a gene: 2.

V is TRBV7-2 and J is TRBJ2-1, with 7 positions matching TRBD1. Sequenced: peripheral blood. This TCR was sampled from a woman in her fifties or sixties with COVID-19, enrolled during active disease. The CDR3 region is CASSLTGIEQFF. In DNA form, the CDR3 reads TGTGCCAGCAGCTTGACAGGGATTGAGCAGTTCTTC. Full variable domain (remainder filled in from reference TRBV7-2 and TRBJ2-1): GAGVSQSPSNKVTEKGKDVELRCDPISGHTALYWYRQSLGQGLEFLIYFQGNSAPDKSGLPSDRFSAERTGGSVSTLTIQRTQQEDSAVYLCASSLTGIEQFFGPGTRLTVL.